These 10 T cell receptor beta chains came from one sample sequenced in a study of cytomegalovirus exposure and HLA in healthy donors. The PCR ran on 60 Vbeta and 13 Jbeta primers. Data came from immunoSEQ multiplex PCR; TCRdb stores just in-frame clones and leaves some out. Of 200,000 to 250,000 clones in the sample, 82% are singletons; the top ten hold 5% to 6.5%. The sample was PBMCs. Receptor source: a woman between 35 and 50 years old in good health and CMV-seropositive.

The table lists this clone with a few counts. The chain uses TRBV30 and TRBJ1-2; 12 bases align to TRBD1. Germline loops: CDR1 GTSNPN, CDR2 SVGIG (reference sequence). The CDR3 consists of 14 residues. The ends lost 2 bases at V and 7 bases at J; junction bases unmatched: 5. The CDR3 DNA reads as TGTGCCTGGAGTTTAGGGACAGGGGGCCGTGGCTACACCTTC. Translating it yields CAWSLGTGGRGYTF.

V and J are TRBV27 and TRBJ2-7, with D maybe TRBD2 (7 bases). Trimming cost V 5 bases and J 4 bases, with 18 bases left between them. Germline lookup yields CDR1 MNHEY and CDR2 SMNVEV (reference sequence). This CDR3 comprises 15 residues. The CDR3 DNA sequence: TGTGCCAGCAGTCCCTGGGGGGGCGACGGGTACGAGCAGTACTTC. Amino acids: CASSPWGGDGYEQYF.

A few counts support this clone. The chain carries TRBV7-2 and TRBJ2-7; the D is unclear. The V end lost 3 bases, the J end lost 6 bases, and 12 bases lay between the germline ends. This CDR3 has 13 residues. Germline V lookup: CDR1 SGHTA, CDR2 FQGNSA. CDR3 DNA: TGTGCCAGCAGCTTTCCAGAGCGTGGCGAGCAGTACTTC. Its protein is CASSFPERGEQYF. Supplemented by reference TRBV7-2 and TRBJ2-7, the full variable domain reads GAGVSQSPSNKVTEKGKDVELRCDPISGHTALYWYRQSLGQGLEFLIYFQGNSAPDKSGLPSDRFSAERTGGSVSTLTIQRTQQEDSAVYLCASSFPERGEQYFGPGTRLTVT.

This clone is a singleton in its sample. This chain connects TRBV7-2 to TRBJ2-1; D is unresolved. The V end lost 5 bases, the J end lost 2 bases, and 4 bases lay between the germline ends. The CDR3 runs to 12 residues. Germline values: CDR1 SGHTA, CDR2 FQGNSA. CDR3 nucleotides: TGTGCCAGCAGCGCGGCCTACAATGAGCAGTTCTTC. Residues: CASSAAYNEQFF.

The genes are TRBV19 and TRBJ1-5, with TRBD1 matching 10 bases. The V gene's germline CDR1 is LNHDA and CDR2 SQIVND (reference sequence). The J segment lost 1 base and the V segment lost 5 bases, leaving 5 bases of the junction unmatched. The CDR3 has 16 residues. The CDR3 is CASSSDRGLSNQPQHF. The CDR3 bases are TGTGCCAGTAGTTCCGACAGGGGGCTGAGCAATCAGCCCCAGCATTTT. The full variable domain, with the rest looked up from reference TRBV19 and TRBJ1-5, is DGGITQSPKYLFRKEGQNVTLSCEQNLNHDAMYWYRQDPGQGLRLIYYSQIVNDFQKGDIAEGYSVSREKKESFPLTVTSAQKNPTAFYLCASSSDRGLSNQPQHFGDGTRLSIL.

V usage is TRBV2 and J usage is TRBJ2-1; 7 bases map to TRBD1. With V trimmed by 10 bases and J by 7 bases, 10 bases remained unmatched. Germline lookup yields CDR1 SNHLY and CDR2 FYNNEI. The CDR3 contains 13 residues. CDR3 region: CAIPRDSLNEQFF. The CDR3 DNA is TGTGCCATCCCACGGGACAGTCTTAATGAGCAGTTCTTC. The full variable domain, in which reference TRBV2 and TRBJ2-1 provide the parts outside the CDR3, is EPEVTQTPSHQVTQMGQEVILRCVPISNHLYFYWYRQILGQKVEFLVSFYNNEISEKSEIFDDQFSVERPDGSNFTLKIRSTKLEDSAMYFCAIPRDSLNEQFFGPGTRLTVL.

The V gene is TRBV5-1, the J gene TRBJ2-3; 9 nucleotides match TRBD2. The CDR3 sequence is 16 residues long. Germline CDR1 and CDR2: SGHRS and YFSETQ. The ends lost 2 bases at V and 0 bases at J; junction bases unmatched: 4. The CDR3 here is CASSLLAGASTDTQYF. In nucleotides, the CDR3 is TGCGCCAGCAGCTTACTAGCGGGTGCTAGCACAGATACGCAGTATTTT.

V gene TRBV7-2 combines with J gene TRBJ2-1; 8 nucleotides match TRBD1. V dropped 1 base and J dropped 8; count of bases not matched to a gene: 7. CDR1 and CDR2 from the germline V gene are SGHTA and FQGNSA. The CDR3 has 15 amino acids. The CDR3 nucleotides read TGTGCCAGCAGCTTAGGGGTGGACAGGGTAGATGAGCAGTTCTTC. It encodes CASSLGVDRVDEQFF.

The chain has TRBV9 and TRBJ1-3, with TRBD1 as a possible D gene (6 bases). Trimming stripped 0 bases from V and 3 bases from J, with 10 bases between. Per germline, CDR1 SGDLS and CDR2 YYNGEE. This CDR3 contains 15 residues. DNA for the CDR3: TGTGCCAGCAGCGTAGAGGGGGTTGTTGGAAACACCATATATTTT. Its protein is CASSVEGVVGNTIYF.

Turning to this clone: A junction end diverges from the germline sequence, so it may reflect a read error. The chain uses TRBV7-3 and TRBJ1-4, with D maybe TRBD1 (5 bases). The CDR3 extends over 16 amino acids. Germline V gene lookup returns CDR1 SGHTA and CDR2 FQGTGA. Written as DNA, the CDR3 is TGTACCAGCAGCCCCCGGACGGACACAACTAATGAAAAACTGTTTTTT. Translation gives CTSSPRTDTTNEKLFF.